The 20 T cell receptor beta chains presented below share a single source sample, sequenced in a study of control samples from healthy donors and cancer patients. Sequencing was performed with immunoSEQ multiplex PCR; in TCRdb, only in-frame clones are kept and a portion is missing. This table holds 150,000 or so clones, around nine tenths found once. Sequencing was done on a sample of blood. The receptor set was obtained from a man in his forties or fifties in good health.

The V call is TRBV6-1, the J call TRBJ2-4, with D possibly TRBD2 on 6 matching bases. The CDR3 consists of 18 residues. The V gene's germline CDR1 is MNHNS and CDR2 SASEGT. The ends were cut back, 2 bases at V and 1 base at J, with 18 bases in the middle. The CDR3 nucleotides are TGTGCCAGCAGTGAATGGGAGGCATCGGTGTTCGCCAAAAACATTCAGTACTTC. It specifies CASSEWEASVFAKNIQYF.

The rearrangement uses TRBV5-1 and TRBJ2-2; no firm D call. This CDR3 has 16 residues. Germline V gives CDR1 SGHRS, CDR2 YFSETQ. V dropped 4 bases and J dropped 1 base, with 14 bases sitting between them. This CDR3 reads CASSQWNTKNTGELFF. The CDR3 DNA reads as TGCGCCAGCAGCCAATGGAATACGAAGAACACCGGGGAGCTGTTTTTT.

This clone was observed a single time. The chain uses TRBV11-1 and TRBJ2-2, with D maybe TRBD2 (5 bases). Per germline, CDR1 SGHAT and CDR2 FQDESV (reference sequence). This CDR3 is 12 amino acids long. Trimming took 3 bases from V and 6 from J, leaving 5 bases between them. The CDR3 DNA reads TGTGCCAGCAGCTTCGGGGCCGGGGAGCTGTTTTTT. Amino acid sequence: CASSFGAGELFF.

This rearrangement joins TRBV6-6 to TRBJ2-3, with 8 bases fitting TRBD2. The germline V gene encodes CDR1 MNHNY and CDR2 SVGAGI (reference sequence). CDR3 size: 14 residues. Trimming took 5 bases from V and 4 from J; bases not matched to a gene: 5. The CDR3 coding sequence is TGTGCCAGCAGTCAAACGGGGGGGGCAGATACGCAGTATTTT. This sequence encodes CASSQTGGADTQYF.

The CDR3 bases are TGTGCAAGTCGCTTAGCGCCCCAGGCACCTAACTATGGCTACACCTTC. This sequence encodes CASRLAPQAPNYGYTF. V usage is TRBV12-2 and J usage is TRBJ1-2; TRBD1, the table's D call, was not compared with the DNA. TRBV12-2 is assigned pseudogene status. The CDR3 sequence is 16 residues long.

This chain uses TRBV7-9 with TRBJ2-7; a weak D match, TRBD1 (5 bases). The germline CDR1 and CDR2 sequences are SEHNR and FQNEAQ (reference sequence). V was shortened by 2 bases and J by 5 bases, with 7 bases between the two germline ends. CDR3 length: 12 residues. CDR3 sequence: CASSLSTDEQYF. In DNA form, the CDR3 reads TGTGCCAGCAGCTTATCGACAGACGAGCAGTACTTC.

The chain combines TRBV2 with TRBJ1-2; no definite D call. Trimming removed 2 bases from V and 1 base from J, with 5 bases in between. This CDR3 is 13 amino acids long. Germline CDR1 SNHLY, CDR2 FYNNEI. This CDR3 is CASSELINYGYTF. CDR3 DNA: TGTGCCAGCAGTGAACTGATTAACTATGGCTACACCTTC.

The rearrangement joins TRBV18 to TRBJ1-2; TRBD1 agrees at 7 bases. The germline V gene has CDR1 KGHSH and CDR2 LQKENI. This CDR3 has 16 amino acids. V lost 3 bases and J lost 0; bases outside the gene matches: 7. CDR3 amino acids: CASSPQRQGANYGYTF. As DNA, the CDR3 is TGTGCCAGCTCACCCCAAAGACAGGGCGCTAACTATGGCTACACCTTC.

The rearrangement uses TRBV5-1 and TRBJ1-4; no definite D call. V was trimmed by 3 bases and J by 0 bases, leaving 3 bases between them. The CDR3 loop spans 13 amino acids. Per germline, CDR1 SGHRS and CDR2 YFSETQ. The CDR3 is CASSWATNEKLFF. CDR3 DNA: TGCGCCAGCAGCTGGGCAACTAATGAAAAACTGTTTTTT.

V usage is TRBV9 and J usage is TRBJ1-2; 8 positions agree with TRBD1. Germline loops: CDR1 SGDLS, CDR2 YYNGEE. This CDR3 is 18 amino acids long. V shed 4 bases, J shed 1 base, and the junction held 15 bases outside the gene matches. The CDR3 region is CASSPHPPGQAFNYGYTF. The CDR3, as DNA: TGTGCCAGCAGCCCTCACCCCCCGGGACAGGCGTTTAACTATGGCTACACCTTC.

This clone was seen a single time. CDR3 in amino acids: CASSLDRNYNEQFF. The DNA of the CDR3 is TGTGCCAGCAGCTTGGACAGGAACTACAATGAGCAGTTCTTC. This chain uses TRBV5-4 with TRBJ2-1, with D possibly being TRBD1 (5 bases). Germline V gene sequence: CDR1 SGHNT, CDR2 YYREEE (reference sequence). CDR3 length: 14 amino acids. The V gene lost 0 bases and the J gene lost 3 bases, with 7 bases spanning the gap.

The V call is TRBV20-1, the J call TRBJ2-7; D might be TRBD2 (5 bases). This CDR3 comprises 14 residues. Germline-derived CDR1 and CDR2 are DFQATT and SNEGSKA (reference sequence). Trimming cost V 3 bases and J 2 bases, with 14 bases left between them. Here the CDR3 DNA reads TGCAGTGCTAGTACTCCTCGGGGTACCTACGAGCAGTACTTC. Protein: CSASTPRGTYEQYF.

The V call is TRBV5-1, the J call TRBJ2-1; TRBD1 matches at 7 bases. The V gene end was trimmed by 4 bases and the J gene end by 10 bases; junction bases not matched to a gene: 14. Germline CDR1 SGHRS, CDR2 YFSETQ. The CDR3 runs to 15 residues. The CDR3 sequence is CASSPDPDRPGEQFF. CDR3 in DNA: TGCGCCAGCAGCCCGGACCCGGACAGGCCAGGCGAGCAGTTCTTC.

This clone appeared once. The rearrangement links TRBV5-1 to TRBJ2-1, with 10 positions matching TRBD2. Germline values: CDR1 SGHRS, CDR2 YFSETQ. J lost 7 bases, V lost 0 bases, and 7 bases had no gene match. The length of the CDR3 is 16 residues. The CDR3 bases are TGCGCCAGCAGCTTGGGATTCCTAGCGGGGGCTAATGAGCAGTTCTTC. Protein product: CASSLGFLAGANEQFF. The full variable domain, with the rest looked up from reference TRBV5-1 and TRBJ2-1, is KAGVTQTPRYLIKTRGQQVTLSCSPISGHRSVSWYQQTPGQGLQFLFEYFSETQRNKGNFPGRFSGRQFSNSRSEMNVSTLELGDSALYLCASSLGFLAGANEQFFGPGTRLTVL.

The chain recombines TRBV5-1 with TRBJ2-3; TRBD2 aligns across 9 bases. The J segment lost 5 bases and the V segment lost 3 bases, leaving 7 bases of the junction unmatched. There are 15 residues in the CDR3. CDR1 and CDR2 (germline): SGHRS, YFSETQ. CDR3 sequence: CASSSGTSIVDTQYF. The CDR3 bases are TGCGCCAGCAGCTCCGGGACTAGCATTGTAGATACGCAGTATTTT.

This clone was counted once. The rearrangement links TRBV18 to TRBJ1-1, with D unclear. Looked up from germline, CDR1 is KGHSH and CDR2 is LQKENI. The CDR3 sequence is 13 residues long. Trimming removed 2 bases from V and 0 bases from J, with 4 bases in between. CDR3 sequence (DNA): TGTGCCAGCTCACCATCGGTGAACACTGAAGCTTTCTTT. Its protein is CASSPSVNTEAFF.

The chain has TRBV28 and TRBJ1-2; 8 bases agree with TRBD1. The germline V gene encodes CDR1 MDHEN and CDR2 SYDVKM. There are 16 residues in the CDR3. Trimming at V came to 3 bases and at J to 1 base, leaving 7 bases not matched to a gene. The CDR3 sequence is CASSFPPGGNNYGYTF. The CDR3, as DNA: TGTGCCAGCAGTTTTCCTCCAGGGGGCAATAACTATGGCTACACCTTC.

This clone was seen once. V usage is TRBV7-9 and J usage is TRBJ1-5; D is uncertain. V was pared by 4 bases and J by 7 bases, with 11 bases between. CDR3 length: 13 amino acids. Germline values: CDR1 SEHNR, CDR2 FQNEAQ (reference sequence). CDR3 sequence: CASSSEMEQPQHF. The CDR3 DNA is TGTGCCAGCAGCTCGGAAATGGAACAGCCCCAGCATTTT.

The chain joins TRBV12-3 or TRBV12-4 to TRBJ1-5; D unclear. This CDR3 has 12 amino acids. V lost 5 bases to trimming and J lost 6 bases, with 8 bases between them. The chain's CDR3 is CASSVGVQPQHF. Here the CDR3 DNA reads TGTGCCAGCAGTGTTGGGGTTCAGCCCCAGCATTTT.

This clone was observed once. The genes are TRBV7-3 and TRBJ1-1; TRBD1 might be the D (6 bases). The germline V and J ends were trimmed by 5 bases and 0 bases, with 10 bases remaining between them. Germline V gene sequence: CDR1 SGHTA, CDR2 FQGTGA. This CDR3 comprises 14 residues. CDR3 sequence reads: CASSRGGMNTEAFF. For the CDR3, the DNA is TGTGCCAGCAGCCGGGGGGGCATGAACACTGAAGCTTTCTTT.